What follows describes a single TCR beta chain. The data are from a study of T cell responses to AZD1222 COVID-19 vaccine. Method: immunoSEQ multiplex PCR; TCRdb's copy keeps in-frame clones and lacks some. The sample lists some 73,000 clones; 89% were seen once. V shed 2 bases and J shed 4 bases, with 8 bases lying between them. The length of the CDR3 is 14 residues. Germline CDR1 ENHRY, CDR2 SYGVKD. The source material was peripheral blood, sampled 28 days after the second AZD1222 dose. This sequence was found in an adult who received the AZD1222 COVID-19 vaccine. The J gene is TRBJ2-2, the V gene TRBV10-3; D is uncertain. This chain's CDR3 is CAISEPRSTGELFF. The CDR3 bases are TGTGCCATCAGTGAGCCCCGATCCACCGGGGAGCTGTTTTTT.